This TCR beta chain was documented in a study of blood T cell repertoires in COVID-19. Study-wide background: Nucleic acid was either cDNA or gDNA, and it came from T cells, B-cell-depleted T cells, or PBMCs.

Repertoires were generated with immunoSEQ multiplex PCR, while TCRdb's copy carries only in-frame clones and drops some. This sample has 200,000 to 250,000 clones, with approximately 80% found just once. V lost 6 bases and J lost 7, with 10 bases in between. The CDR3 loop spans 11 amino acids. The V gene's germline CDR1 is MNHEY and CDR2 SVGEGT. Participants' own reports of clinical history determined their cohort assignment. The sequence came from a woman aged 40 to 55 with acute COVID-19. Sequencing input: PBMCs or T cells enriched from blood (not recorded which). V is TRBV6-2 or TRBV6-3 and J is TRBJ2-7; D gene ambiguous. CDR3 in DNA: TGTGCCAGCAGCCCCCTGGCTGAGCAGTACTTC. This translates into CASSPLAEQYF.